This TCR beta chain was found in a study of blood T cell repertoires in COVID-19 (dated by TCRdb to between 2020 and 2021). For the wider study: Collaborator samples came from the United States, Italy and Spain and covered acute and convalescent phases of COVID-19. Where available, HLA class I and class II types were obtained from metadata supplied by the sample provider rather than from assay-based typing. The dataset comprised deeply sampled blood TCRbeta repertoires from subjects exposed to, actively infected with, or recovered from COVID-19. The sample metadata nearly always contained a de-identified subject ID, COVID-19 status, age in years and sex. The repertoires were released in a freely available public database intended as a resource for research on the immune response to SARS-CoV-2. The samples were drawn from the first 160 participants of the ongoing ImmuneRACE study and from roughly 1,300 subjects provided by 6 global collaborators. The material from the prospective study consisted of cDNA or gDNA derived from T cells, B-cell-depleted T cells, or PBMCs.

Of note for this clone: Its antigen is unknown. Nothing much larger sits one base from this clone, and base qualities are not available.

What the authors observed across the whole study: How much clinical and demographic metadata was included differed by source and by participant, and the metadata was provided uncurated.

TCRbeta CDR3 regions were amplified from genomic DNA using the immunoSEQ Assay, a bias-controlled multiplex PCR. Under the source paper's analysis protocol: Within the assay, amplification of reference gene primers was used to estimate how many nucleated cells each sample contained. To quantify the absolute abundance of each unique TCRbeta CDR3 rearrangement, sequence reads were collapsed and filtered. Productive Simpson clonality was computed per sample as the square root of Simpson's diversity index over productive rearrangements. As stored in TCRdb, this immuneACCESS dataset retains in-frame rearrangements with V and J assigned. A fraction of the clones does not appear; measured against another copy, unresolved V genes explain less than half of the discrepancy, and the remainder lacks a known reason. V, J and clone size were drawn from that table, and D and trimming were deduced from the DNA. A total of around 140,000 clones appear in this sample, 84% of them only once. The ten most abundant clones make up 10% to 13% of the sample.

Whole blood was collected in K2EDTA tubes by collaborating institutions according to the institutions' own protocols. Collaborator samples were shipped for TCRbeta analysis as frozen whole blood, isolated PBMCs, or DNA extracted from either sample type. This receptor was identified in a man in his sixties with active or convalescent COVID-19. The sample consisted of peripheral blood.

The DNA is as follows: TGTGCCAGCAGCGTTACAGGGGGTGATAATGAAAAACTGTTTTTT. Its protein reads: CASSVTGGDNEKLFF. In this chain, TRBV7-9 is recombined with TRBJ1-4, and 8 bases in between align with TRBD1. From a lookup of the germline V gene (reference sequence), CDR1 and CDR2 are SEHNR and FQNEAQ. V and J are trimmed by 5 bases and 4 bases, and the gene matches miss 6 bases of the junction. From cysteine to phenylalanine, the CDR3 is 15 amino acids long. The retained sequence is limited to the CDR3, 45 bases, with the frame set at the first base.